The clone carrying this TCR beta chain was seen more than once but under ten times. Its target is not known. This sample was taken from a study of T-cell memory formation after mild COVID-19. Study outcomes and limitations: Nothing showed for sure that second-wave clones peaking on day 37 were SARS-CoV-2 specific. Shrinking CD4+ clones were chiefly CM and EM; CD8+ ones were chiefly EMRA.

From 5'RACE with constant-segment primers came TCR alpha and TCR beta cDNA libraries that carried sample barcodes and UMIs. TCRdb re-called the 5' RACE reads with MiXCR, one entry per CDR3 protein. The sample includes about 180,000 distinct CDR3 sequences, around 15% of them seen just once. V lost 3 bases, J lost 7 bases, and 16 bases lay in between. The CDR3 loop spans 15 amino acids. The sample taken for sequencing was PBMCs or a T cell subset sorted from them (not recorded which). J is TRBJ2-1 and V is TRBV12-3 or TRBV12-4, with D unresolved. This sequence originates from an adult woman who had mild COVID-19 (a few samples of this study predate the infection). Cell type and time point are not known. For the CDR3, the DNA is TGTGCCAGCAGTTTGAGGCCAAGGGTGGGGAATGAGCAGTTCTTC. This translates into CASSLRPRVGNEQFF.